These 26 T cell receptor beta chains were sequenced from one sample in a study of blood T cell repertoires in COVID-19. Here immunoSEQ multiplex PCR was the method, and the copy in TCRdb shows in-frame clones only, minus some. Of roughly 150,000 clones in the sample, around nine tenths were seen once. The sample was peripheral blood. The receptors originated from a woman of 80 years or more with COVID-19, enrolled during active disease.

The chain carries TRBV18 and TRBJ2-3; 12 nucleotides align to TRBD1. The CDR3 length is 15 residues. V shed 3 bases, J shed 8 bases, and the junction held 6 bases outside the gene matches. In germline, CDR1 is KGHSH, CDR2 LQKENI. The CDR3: CASSPPGQGAGTQYF. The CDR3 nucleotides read TGTGCCAGCTCACCCCCGGGACAGGGGGCTGGTACGCAGTATTTT.

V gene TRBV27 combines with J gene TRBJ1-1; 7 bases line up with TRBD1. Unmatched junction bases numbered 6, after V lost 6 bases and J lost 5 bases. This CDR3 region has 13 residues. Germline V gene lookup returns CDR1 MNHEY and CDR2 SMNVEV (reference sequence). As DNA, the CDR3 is TGTGCCAGCAGCCCAGGGGGAGATACTGAAGCTTTCTTT. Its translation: CASSPGGDTEAFF.

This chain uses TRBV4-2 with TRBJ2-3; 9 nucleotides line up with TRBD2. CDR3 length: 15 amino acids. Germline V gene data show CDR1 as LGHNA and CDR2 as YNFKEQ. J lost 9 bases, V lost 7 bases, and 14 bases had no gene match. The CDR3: CASMTSGPAAGTQYF. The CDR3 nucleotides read TGTGCCAGCATGACTAGCGGACCCGCAGCGGGCACGCAGTATTTT.

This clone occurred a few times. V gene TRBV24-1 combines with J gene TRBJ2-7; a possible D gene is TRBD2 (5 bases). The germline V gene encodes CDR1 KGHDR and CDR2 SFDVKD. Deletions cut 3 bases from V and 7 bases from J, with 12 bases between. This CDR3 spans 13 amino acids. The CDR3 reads CATSDRASGEQYF. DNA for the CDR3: TGTGCCACCAGTGATCGGGCCTCGGGGGAGCAGTACTTC.

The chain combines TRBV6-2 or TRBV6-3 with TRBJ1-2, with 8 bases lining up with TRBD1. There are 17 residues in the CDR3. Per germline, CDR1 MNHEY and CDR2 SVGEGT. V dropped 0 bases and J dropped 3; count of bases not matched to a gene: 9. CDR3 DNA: TGTGCCAGCAGTTACTCGAGGGGCAGGGGGCGCGACTATGGCTACACCTTC. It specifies CASSYSRGRGRDYGYTF.

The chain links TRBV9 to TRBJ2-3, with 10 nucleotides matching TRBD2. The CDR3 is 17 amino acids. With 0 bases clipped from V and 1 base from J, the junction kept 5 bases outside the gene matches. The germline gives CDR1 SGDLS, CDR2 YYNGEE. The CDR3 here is CASSVEGTSARTDTQYF. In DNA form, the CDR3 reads TGTGCCAGCAGCGTAGAAGGGACTAGCGCCCGCACAGATACGCAGTATTTT.

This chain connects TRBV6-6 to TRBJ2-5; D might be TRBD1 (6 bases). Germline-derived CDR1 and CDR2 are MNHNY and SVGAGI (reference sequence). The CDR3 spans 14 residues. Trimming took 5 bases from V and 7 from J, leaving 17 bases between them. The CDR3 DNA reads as TGTGCCAGCAGTCCCTGGGGGCTAGAGGGGACCCAGTACTTC. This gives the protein CASSPWGLEGTQYF.

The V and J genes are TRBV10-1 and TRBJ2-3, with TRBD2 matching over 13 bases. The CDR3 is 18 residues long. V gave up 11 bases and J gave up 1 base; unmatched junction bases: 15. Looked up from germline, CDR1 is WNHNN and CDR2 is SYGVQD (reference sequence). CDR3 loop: CAPGGLAGMGRCTDTQYF. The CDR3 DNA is TGCGCCCCCGGGGGACTAGCGGGGATGGGGCGTTGCACAGATACGCAGTATTTT.

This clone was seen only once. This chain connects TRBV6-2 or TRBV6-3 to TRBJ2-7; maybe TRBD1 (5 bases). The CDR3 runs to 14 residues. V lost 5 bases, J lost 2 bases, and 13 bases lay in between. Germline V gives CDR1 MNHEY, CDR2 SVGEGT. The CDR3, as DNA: TGTGCCAGCAGTCCCTCGACAGCAACCTACGAGCAGTACTTC. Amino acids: CASSPSTATYEQYF.

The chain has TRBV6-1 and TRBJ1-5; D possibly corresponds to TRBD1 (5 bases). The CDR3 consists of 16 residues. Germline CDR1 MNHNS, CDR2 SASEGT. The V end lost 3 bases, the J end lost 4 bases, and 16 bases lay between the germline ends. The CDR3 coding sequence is TGTGCCAGCAGTGAGAATGGCAGGGTAAGAAATCAGCCCCAGCATTTT. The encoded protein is CASSENGRVRNQPQHF.

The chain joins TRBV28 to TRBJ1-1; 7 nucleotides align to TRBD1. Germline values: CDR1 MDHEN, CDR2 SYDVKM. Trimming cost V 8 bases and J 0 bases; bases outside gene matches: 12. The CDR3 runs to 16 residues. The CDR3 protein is CASPPPRDRVNTEAFF. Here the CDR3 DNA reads TGTGCCAGCCCCCCGCCTCGAGACAGGGTGAACACTGAAGCTTTCTTT.

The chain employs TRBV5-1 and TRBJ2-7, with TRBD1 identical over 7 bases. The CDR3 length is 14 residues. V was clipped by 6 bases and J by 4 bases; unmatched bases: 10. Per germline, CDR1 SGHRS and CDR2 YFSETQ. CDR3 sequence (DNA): TGCGCCAGCATGCGAGAGGGGGCAACATACGAGCAGTACTTC. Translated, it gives CASMREGATYEQYF.

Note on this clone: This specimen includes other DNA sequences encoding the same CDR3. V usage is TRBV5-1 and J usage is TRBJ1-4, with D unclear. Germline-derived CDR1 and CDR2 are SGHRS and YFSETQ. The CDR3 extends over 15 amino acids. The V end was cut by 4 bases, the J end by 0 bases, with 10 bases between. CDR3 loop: CASSLGGATNEKLFF. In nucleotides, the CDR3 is TGCGCCAGCAGCCTGGGAGGAGCAACTAATGAAAAACTGTTTTTT.

In nucleotides, the CDR3 is TGTGCCAGCAGCTTCGGGGATAATTCACCCCTCCACTTT. Translation gives CASSFGDNSPLHF. The chain recombines TRBV11-3 with TRBJ1-6; no reliable D call. The CDR3 sequence is 13 residues long. Per germline, CDR1 SGHNT and CDR2 YENEEA. With 3 bases removed from V and 5 bases from J, the gap between germline ends came to 5 bases. Full variable domain (remainder filled in from reference TRBV11-3 and TRBJ1-6): EAGVVQSPRYKIIEKKQPVAFWCNPISGHNTLYWYLQNLGQGPELLIRYENEEAVDDSQLPKDRFSAERLKGVDSTLKIQPAELGDSAVYLCASSFGDNSPLHFGNGTRLTVT.

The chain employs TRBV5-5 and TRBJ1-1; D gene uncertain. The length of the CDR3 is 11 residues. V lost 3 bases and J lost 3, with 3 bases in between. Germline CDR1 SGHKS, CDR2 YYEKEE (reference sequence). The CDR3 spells CASSSDTEAFF. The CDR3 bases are TGTGCCAGCAGCTCTGACACTGAAGCTTTCTTT.

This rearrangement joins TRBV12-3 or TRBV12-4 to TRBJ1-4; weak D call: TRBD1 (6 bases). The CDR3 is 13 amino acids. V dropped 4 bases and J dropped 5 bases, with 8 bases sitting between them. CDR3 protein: CASSSQGNEKLFF. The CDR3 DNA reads TGTGCCAGCAGTTCACAGGGAAATGAAAAACTGTTTTTT.

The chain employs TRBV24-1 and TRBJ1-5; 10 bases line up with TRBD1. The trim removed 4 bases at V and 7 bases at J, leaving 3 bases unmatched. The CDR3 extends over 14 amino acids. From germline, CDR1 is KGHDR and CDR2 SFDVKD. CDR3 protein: CATSEGQGRQPQHF. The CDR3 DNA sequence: TGTGCCACCAGTGAGGGACAGGGGCGCCAGCCCCAGCATTTT.

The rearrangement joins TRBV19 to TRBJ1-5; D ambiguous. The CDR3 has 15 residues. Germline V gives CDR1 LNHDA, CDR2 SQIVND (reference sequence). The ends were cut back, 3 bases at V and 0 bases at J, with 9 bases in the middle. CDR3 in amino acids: CASSITDYSNQPQHF. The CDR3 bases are TGTGCCAGTAGTATTACCGACTATAGCAATCAGCCCCAGCATTTT.

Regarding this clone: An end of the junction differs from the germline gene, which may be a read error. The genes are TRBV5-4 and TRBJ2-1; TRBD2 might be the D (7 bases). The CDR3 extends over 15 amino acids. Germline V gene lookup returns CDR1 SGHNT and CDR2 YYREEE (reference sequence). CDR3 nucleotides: TGTGCCAGCAGCTTGGGCGGGGGCTCCTACTATGAGCAGTTCTTC. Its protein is CASSLGGGSYYEQFF.

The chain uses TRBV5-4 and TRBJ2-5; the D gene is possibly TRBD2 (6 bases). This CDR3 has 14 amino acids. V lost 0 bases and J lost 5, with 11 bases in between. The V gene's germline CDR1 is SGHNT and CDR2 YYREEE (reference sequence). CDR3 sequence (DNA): TGTGCCAGCAGCTTGGAGGTAGCGGTGGAGACCCAGTACTTC. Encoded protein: CASSLEVAVETQYF.

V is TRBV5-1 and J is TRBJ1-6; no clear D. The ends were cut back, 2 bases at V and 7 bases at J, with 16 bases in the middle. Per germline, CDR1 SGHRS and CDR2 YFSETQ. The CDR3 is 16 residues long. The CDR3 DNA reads TGCGCCAGCAGCTTTGATGGAGACCGAAACAATTCACCCCTCCACTTT. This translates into CASSFDGDRNNSPLHF.

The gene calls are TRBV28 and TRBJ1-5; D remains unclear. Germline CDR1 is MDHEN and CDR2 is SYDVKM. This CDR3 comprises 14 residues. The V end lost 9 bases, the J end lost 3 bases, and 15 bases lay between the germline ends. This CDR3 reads CASSATHYNQPQHF. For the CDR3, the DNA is TGTGCCAGTTCCGCGACTCATTACAATCAGCCCCAGCATTTT.

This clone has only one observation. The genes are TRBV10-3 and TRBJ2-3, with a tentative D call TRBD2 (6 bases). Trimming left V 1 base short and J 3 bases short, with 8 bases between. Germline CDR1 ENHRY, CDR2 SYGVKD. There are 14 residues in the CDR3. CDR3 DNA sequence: TGTGCCATCAGTGAGTTGGGGAGGACAGATACGCAGTATTTT. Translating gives CAISELGRTDTQYF.

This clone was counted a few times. This CDR3 reads CASSQIRQGGNEQFF. DNA of the CDR3: TGTGCCAGCTCACAGATTAGACAGGGTGGCAATGAGCAGTTCTTC. The rearrangement links TRBV18 to TRBJ2-1; 7 bases are a match to TRBD1. Germline values: CDR1 KGHSH, CDR2 LQKENI. The CDR3 runs 15 residues. Germline trimming cut 4 bases from V and 6 bases from J; bases unmatched to any gene: 9. Full variable domain (rest looked up from reference TRBV18 and TRBJ2-1): NAGVMQNPRHLVRRRGQEARLRCSPMKGHSHVYWYRQLPEEGLKFMVYLQKENIIDESGMPKERFSAEFPKEGPSILRIQQVVRGDSAAYFCASSQIRQGGNEQFFGPGTRLTVL.

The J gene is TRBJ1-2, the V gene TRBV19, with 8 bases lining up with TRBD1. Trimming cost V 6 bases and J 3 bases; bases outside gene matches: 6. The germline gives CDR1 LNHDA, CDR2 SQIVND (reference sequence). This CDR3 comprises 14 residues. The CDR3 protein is CASRPGGADYGYTF. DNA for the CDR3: TGTGCCAGTAGGCCAGGGGGCGCTGACTATGGCTACACCTTC.

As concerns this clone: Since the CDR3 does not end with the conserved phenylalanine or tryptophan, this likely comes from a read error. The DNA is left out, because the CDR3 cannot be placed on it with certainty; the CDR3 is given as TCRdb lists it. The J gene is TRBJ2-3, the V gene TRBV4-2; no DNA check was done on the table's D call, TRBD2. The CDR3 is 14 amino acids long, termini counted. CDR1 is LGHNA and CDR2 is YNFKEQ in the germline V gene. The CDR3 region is CASSQDKDGLAVRY.